The 27 T cell receptor beta chains presented below share a single source sample, sequenced in a study of CD4 T cell repertoires in COVID-19. Profiling relied on immunoSEQ multiplex PCR, and the TCRdb table lists in-frame clones only, not all of them. Of about 670 clones listed, about a tenth are singletons. The antigens of these receptors remain unknown. Stimulation with autologous monocytes and recombinant SARS-CoV-2 spike or nucleoprotein produced proliferating antigen-reactive T cell lines. The specimen comprised effector memory CD4+ T cells, cultured in vitro, sampled after recovery from COVID-19. The receptors originated from a human donor who had COVID-19.

The genes are TRBV18 and TRBJ2-2; D uncertain. The germline V gene has CDR1 KGHSH and CDR2 LQKENI. CDR3 length: 17 residues. The ends were cut back, 1 base at V and 1 base at J, with 13 bases in the middle. The CDR3 here is CASSPQSGHMNTGELFF. CDR3 nucleotide sequence: TGTGCCAGCTCACCACAATCCGGGCACATGAACACCGGGGAGCTGTTTTTT.

This clone is termed medium-sized. The chain has TRBV6-1 and TRBJ1-2, with a possible D match to TRBD1 (5 bases). Germline CDR1 MNHNS, CDR2 SASEGT. Trimming took 7 bases from V and 2 from J, leaving 11 bases between them. The CDR3 runs 13 residues. CDR3 region: CASNGRENYGYTF. As DNA, the CDR3 is TGTGCCAGCAATGGCAGGGAAAACTATGGCTACACCTTC.

This clone appeared a few times. The rearrangement uses TRBV6-1 and TRBJ1-4; D perhaps matches TRBD1 (6 bases). Trimming removed 2 bases at V and 6 bases at J, with 13 bases between. CDR3 length equals 15 residues. From germline, CDR1 is MNHNS and CDR2 SASEGT. This chain's CDR3 is CASSESGGHDEKLFF. The CDR3 region has the DNA TGTGCCAGCAGTGAATCGGGGGGGCATGATGAAAAACTGTTTTTT.

This clone is labeled medium-sized. This sequence joins TRBV19 and TRBJ1-6, with TRBD1 matching 7 bases. CDR1 and CDR2 from the germline V gene are LNHDA and SQIVND (reference sequence). The V gene end was trimmed by 5 bases and the J gene end by 9 bases; junction bases not matched to a gene: 13. The length of the CDR3 is 16 residues. The chain's CDR3 is CASSVPQGLLPSPLHF. CDR3 in DNA: TGTGCCAGTAGTGTCCCACAGGGGTTGCTACCTTCACCCCTCCACTTT. Drawing the rest from reference TRBV19 and TRBJ1-6, the complete variable domain is DGGITQSPKYLFRKEGQNVTLSCEQNLNHDAMYWYRQDPGQGLRLIYYSQIVNDFQKGDIAEGYSVSREKKESFPLTVTSAQKNPTAFYLCASSVPQGLLPSPLHFGNGTRLTVT.

This chain connects TRBV12-5 to TRBJ2-1, with 7 bases matching TRBD2. Germline CDR1 is LGHNT and CDR2 is FRNRAP. J lost 0 bases, V lost 1 base, and 3 bases had no gene match. The CDR3 sequence is 16 residues long. CDR3 loop: CASGLGGGRSYNEQFF. CDR3 in DNA: TGTGCTAGTGGTTTGGGGGGGGGTCGCTCCTACAATGAGCAGTTCTTC.

This clone is large in the sample. This chain connects TRBV15 to TRBJ2-3; no reliable D call. The CDR3 runs to 15 residues. CDR1 is LNHNV, CDR2 YYDKDF, per germline (reference sequence). Trimming pared 0 bases from V and 2 bases from J, leaving 9 bases between. The CDR3 is CATSRDPTTTDTQYF. In DNA form, the CDR3 reads TGTGCCACCAGCAGAGATCCCACTACCACAGATACGCAGTATTTT.

This clone counts as large. The chain links TRBV10-3 to TRBJ2-1; weak D call: TRBD2 (6 bases). CDR1 is ENHRY, CDR2 SYGVKD, per germline. Trimming left V 8 bases short and J 8 bases short, with 10 bases between. This CDR3 contains 11 residues. In nucleotides, the CDR3 is TGTGCCATCGGGGGGAGGTATGAGCAGTTCTTC. It encodes CAIGGRYEQFF.

This rearrangement joins TRBV6-5 to TRBJ1-3; possibly TRBD1 for D (5 bases). Germline CDR1 is MNHEY and CDR2 is SVGAGI. With 0 bases removed from V and 3 bases from J, the gap between germline ends came to 9 bases. The CDR3 runs 15 residues. The CDR3 sequence: CASSYSNGGGNTIYF. The CDR3 region has the DNA TGTGCCAGCAGTTACTCGAACGGGGGTGGAAACACCATATATTTT.

There are a few counts of this clone. V and J are TRBV4-1 and TRBJ1-2, with D possibly TRBD1 on 6 matching bases. Trimming stripped 3 bases from V and 0 bases from J, with 8 bases between. There are 14 residues in the CDR3. Germline V gene lookup returns CDR1 MGHRA and CDR2 YSYEKL. The DNA for the CDR3 is TGCGCCAGCAGCCAGACAGGATCTAACTATGGCTACACCTTC. It specifies CASSQTGSNYGYTF.

This clone is large. The rearrangement links TRBV10-3 to TRBJ2-7, with 7 bases identical to TRBD1. Per the germline V gene, CDR1 is ENHRY and CDR2 is SYGVKD. Trimming at V came to 3 bases and at J to 2 bases, leaving 4 bases not matched to a gene. The CDR3 loop spans 14 amino acids. The DNA for the CDR3 is TGTGCCATCAGTGACCGGACAGGAACCTACGAGCAGTACTTC. Its protein is CAISDRTGTYEQYF.

This clone was observed a few times. The chain couples TRBV6-5 to TRBJ1-2; 8 bases are a match to TRBD1. V was pared by 2 bases and J by 4 bases, with 3 bases of the junction left unmatched. CDR3 size: 14 residues. The germline V gene encodes CDR1 MNHEY and CDR2 SVGAGI. The CDR3 spells CASSYGTGGYGYTF. The CDR3 bases are TGTGCCAGCAGTTACGGCACAGGGGGCTATGGCTACACCTTC.

The chain carries TRBV6-6 and TRBJ1-1, with D unclear. The CDR3 sequence is 14 residues long. Germline CDR1 is MNHNY and CDR2 is SVGAGI (reference sequence). V gave up 2 bases and J gave up 0 bases, with 7 bases separating them. The CDR3: CASSYPELNTEAFF. For the CDR3, the DNA is TGTGCCAGCAGTTACCCAGAGTTGAACACTGAAGCTTTCTTT.

Relative to its sample, this clone is medium-sized (0.01 to 0.1%). The gene calls are TRBV10-1 and TRBJ2-2, with a tentative D call TRBD1 (5 bases). From germline, CDR1 is WNHNN and CDR2 SYGVQD (reference sequence). V lost 5 bases and J 3 bases, leaving 7 bases between the germline ends. The CDR3 has 13 residues. The CDR3 loop reads CASSSGYTGELFF. The CDR3 DNA is TGCGCCAGCAGTTCAGGGTACACCGGGGAGCTGTTTTTT.

Judged by abundance, this clone is medium-sized. J is TRBJ2-2 and V is TRBV9; D might be TRBD1 (6 bases). The CDR3 is 15 residues long. The germline CDR1 and CDR2 sequences are SGDLS and YYNGEE. Trimming removed 2 bases at V and 1 base at J, with 9 bases between. The CDR3 region is CASSVRTENTGELFF. For the CDR3, the DNA is TGTGCCAGCAGCGTGAGGACAGAGAACACCGGGGAGCTGTTTTTT. Variable domain in full (rest from reference TRBV9 and TRBJ2-2): DSGVTQTPKHLITATGQRVTLRCSPRSGDLSVYWYQQSLDQGLQFLIQYYNGEERAKGNILERFSAQQFPDLHSELNLSSLELGDSALYFCASSVRTENTGELFFGEGSRLTVL.

This clone is deemed large (0.1 to 1%). This chain joins TRBV9 and TRBJ1-3, with D possibly matching TRBD1 (5 bases). CDR1 and CDR2 from the germline V gene are SGDLS and YYNGEE. V lost 0 bases to trimming and J lost 2 bases, with 9 bases between them. This CDR3 region has 15 residues. CDR3 amino acids: CASSVASGAGNTIYF. CDR3 bases: TGTGCCAGCAGCGTAGCTTCGGGGGCTGGAAACACCATATATTTT.

A few counts support this clone. The rearrangement links TRBV6-6 to TRBJ2-6; D tentatively fits TRBD1 or TRBD2 (5 bases each). V lost 3 bases to trimming and J lost 3 bases, with 9 bases between them. Looked up from germline, CDR1 is MNHNY and CDR2 is SVGAGI (reference sequence). This CDR3 is 15 amino acids long. The CDR3 DNA reads TGTGCCAGCAGTTATATGGGGGTTGGGGCCAACGTCCTGACTTTC. Translated: CASSYMGVGANVLTF.

This clone is categorized as medium-sized. This chain uses TRBV3-1 (or the pseudogene TRBV3-2) with TRBJ1-2; 9 bases agree with TRBD1. After removal of 1 base from V and 6 bases from J, the junction contained 0 bases not matched to a gene. Germline V lookup: CDR1 LGHDT, CDR2 YNNKEL (reference sequence). The CDR3 loop spans 13 amino acids. The CDR3 DNA reads as TGTGCCAGCAGCCAAGGACAGGGGGATGGCTACACCTTC. Amino acid sequence: CASSQGQGDGYTF.

Only a few counts were recorded for this clone. The chain links TRBV7-6 to TRBJ2-1, with D tentatively TRBD2 (6 bases). The CDR3 spans 18 residues. Trimming removed 5 bases from V and 2 bases from J, with 22 bases in between. The germline CDR1 and CDR2 sequences are SGHVS and FNYEAQ. The CDR3 region is CASSRTVDSGGAYNEQFF. CDR3 bases: TGTGCCAGCAGCCGTACGGTGGACTCAGGAGGGGCCTACAATGAGCAGTTCTTC. Filled out from reference TRBV7-6 and TRBJ2-1, the complete variable domain reads GAGVSQSPRYKVTKRGQDVALRCDPISGHVSLYWYRQALGQGPEFLTYFNYEAQQDKSGLPNDRFSAERPEGSISTLTIQRTEQRDSAMYRCASSRTVDSGGAYNEQFFGPGTRLTVL.

This clone is labeled large (0.1 to 1%). The gene calls are TRBV5-1 and TRBJ2-7, with a weak D call TRBD1 (6 bases). V lost 4 bases and J 6 bases, leaving 23 bases between the germline ends. This CDR3 has 16 amino acids. Germline CDR1 reads SGHRS; CDR2 reads YFSETQ. The CDR3 nucleotides are TGCGCCAGCAGCCGGATACCCGTTGGACAGTCGGGCGAGCAGTACTTC. It yields the protein CASSRIPVGQSGEQYF.

By share, this clone counts as large. The J gene is TRBJ2-1, the V gene TRBV7-9; D unclear. This CDR3 contains 14 residues. CDR1 SEHNR and CDR2 FQNEAQ come from the germline V gene (reference sequence). V was shortened by 8 bases and J by 6 bases, with 17 bases between the two germline ends. CDR3 DNA: TGTGCCAGCGGATCGTCCTTACCTTCCAATGAGCAGTTCTTC. Amino acid sequence: CASGSSLPSNEQFF.

By its share, this clone is large. The chain carries TRBV2 and TRBJ1-5; D is possibly TRBD1 (5 bases). CDR1 and CDR2 from the germline V gene are SNHLY and FYNNEI. This CDR3 contains 14 residues. V was trimmed by 4 bases and J by 7 bases, leaving 14 bases between them. The CDR3 protein is CASSVGTFGQPQHF. The CDR3 region has the DNA TGTGCCAGCAGTGTTGGGACGTTTGGGCAGCCCCAGCATTTT.

By share, this clone counts as large. The CDR3 protein is CAISASVQTSYEQYF. The DNA for the CDR3 is TGTGCCATCAGTGCGTCCGTACAGACATCCTACGAGCAGTACTTC. The V call is TRBV10-3, the J call TRBJ2-7; D gene unclear. CDR3 length equals 15 residues. Germline CDR1 is ENHRY and CDR2 is SYGVKD. Trimming left V 4 bases short and J 1 base short, with 14 bases between.

The chain links TRBV18 to TRBJ2-2; 9 bases map to TRBD1. V dropped 2 bases and J dropped 4; count of bases not matched to a gene: 5. Germline CDR1 reads KGHSH; CDR2 reads LQKENI. CDR3 size: 16 residues. The chain's CDR3 is CASSPGTGTSTGELFF. CDR3 coding DNA: TGTGCCAGCTCACCAGGGACAGGGACGAGCACCGGGGAGCTGTTTTTT.

Within the sample, this clone is medium-sized (0.01 to 0.1%). The chain uses TRBV10-3 and TRBJ1-1; D may be TRBD1 (5 bases). The CDR3 is 13 residues long. The V end lost 4 bases, the J end lost 4 bases, and 10 bases lay between the germline ends. Germline V gene sequence: CDR1 ENHRY, CDR2 SYGVKD. The CDR3 DNA is TGTGCCATCAGTGGGAAGGGGCTCACTGAAGCTTTCTTT. This translates into CAISGKGLTEAFF.

This clone was recorded once. The chain links TRBV5-4 to TRBJ2-6; TRBD1 aligns across 11 bases. With 3 bases clipped from V and 13 bases from J, the junction kept 3 bases outside the gene matches. Germline loops: CDR1 SGHNT, CDR2 YYREEE (reference sequence). This CDR3 has 13 residues. The CDR3 region has the DNA TGTGCCAGCAGCTGGGACAGGGGGGTAGTCCTGACTTTC. This gives the protein CASSWDRGVVLTF.

The chain combines TRBV9 with TRBJ2-7; 11 bases fit TRBD1. The V gene's germline CDR1 is SGDLS and CDR2 YYNGEE. This CDR3 has 15 amino acids. Trimming took 4 bases from V and 5 from J; bases not matched to a gene: 8. The CDR3 DNA reads as TGTGCCAGCAGCCGGGACAGGGGGGCGATAGACGAGCAGTACGTC. Translated, it gives CASSRDRGAIDEQYV.

This clone is labeled as medium-sized. The chain couples TRBV4-1 to TRBJ1-3; D unclear. The CDR3 is made up of 15 amino acids. Looked up from germline, CDR1 is MGHRA and CDR2 is YSYEKL. V lost 0 bases and J lost 0, with 6 bases in between. The CDR3 DNA follows: TGCGCCAGCAGCCAAGAGGCAGTCTCTGGAAACACCATATATTTT. Its protein product is CASSQEAVSGNTIYF.